Listed below are T cell receptor beta chains from one sample, sequenced in a study of regulatory T cells in long-lasting Graves disease. TCRdb reanalysed the multiplex PCR reads using MiXCR and keeps one entry per CDR3 protein. Of 530,000 or so distinct CDR3 sequences in the sample, less than 15% were seen once. The sample was also reused in another study, on T cells in Graves' hyperthyroidism and ophthalmopathy.

Material: peripheral blood mononuclear cells (PBMCs), obtained at new diagnosis, from a patient treated with antithyroid drugs. The receptors come from a young man with Graves disease. Both conserved end residues are part of each CDR3. Each record gives: J gene, D gene, clone size, V gene, CDR3 length, CDR3 protein, CDR3 DNA. D genes are given only for firm matches. Some rows mark clone size as missing; the rest say once, few, many or name a class of expanded clone.

j_gene: TRBJ1-6; d_gene: TRBD1; abundance: -; v_gene: TRBV2; len: 16; CDR3aa: CASRGGAGGGNSPLHF; CDR3nt: TGTGCCAGCAGAGGGGGCGCGGGAGGGGGTAATTCACCCCTCCACTTT
j_gene: TRBJ1-4; d_gene: -; abundance: many; v_gene: TRBV6-2/TRBV6-3; len: 14; CDR3aa: CASSERASYEKLFF; CDR3nt: TGTGCCAGCAGTGAGAGGGCCTCCTATGAAAAACTGTTTTTT
j_gene: TRBJ2-3; d_gene: TRBD2; abundance: many; v_gene: TRBV5-1; len: 15; CDR3aa: CASSSLAGEDSTQYF; CDR3nt: TGCGCCAGCAGCTCACTAGCGGGAGAAGATAGTACGCAGTATTTT
j_gene: TRBJ1-4; d_gene: -; abundance: many; v_gene: TRBV24-1; len: 15; CDR3aa: CATSDSSRAVEKLFF; CDR3nt: TGTGCCACCAGTGATTCATCCCGGGCGGTAGAAAAACTGTTTTTT
j_gene: TRBJ2-7; d_gene: -; abundance: many; v_gene: TRBV3-1; len: 14; CDR3aa: CASSQDYGSYEQYF; CDR3nt: TGTGCCAGCAGCCAAGACTACGGGTCCTACGAGCAGTACTTC
j_gene: TRBJ1-1; d_gene: TRBD1; abundance: many; v_gene: TRBV19; len: 14; CDR3aa: CASSDRDSTLEAFF; CDR3nt: TGTGCCAGTAGCGACCGGGACAGCACTTTAGAAGCTTTCTTT
j_gene: TRBJ1-1; d_gene: -; abundance: -; v_gene: TRBV12-3/TRBV12-4; len: 12; CDR3aa: CASSLARAEAFF; CDR3nt: TGTGCCAGCAGTTTAGCGCGGGCTGAAGCTTTCTTT
j_gene: TRBJ2-3; d_gene: TRBD1; abundance: many; v_gene: TRBV13; len: 15; CDR3aa: CASSLSPGGSDTQYF; CDR3nt: TGTGCCAGCAGCTTAAGTCCAGGGGGCTCGGATACGCAGTATTTT
j_gene: TRBJ2-3; d_gene: TRBD2; abundance: many; v_gene: TRBV19; len: 15; CDR3aa: CASSMTGGGTDTQYF; CDR3nt: TGTGCCAGTAGTATGACGGGAGGAGGGACAGATACGCAGTATTTT
j_gene: TRBJ2-3; d_gene: -; abundance: many; v_gene: TRBV11-1; len: 15; CDR3aa: CASSPGFVPTDTQYF; CDR3nt: TGTGCCAGCAGCCCAGGTTTTGTCCCCACAGATACGCAGTATTTT
j_gene: TRBJ1-4; d_gene: -; abundance: -; v_gene: TRBV29-1; len: 10; CDR3aa: CSVEGEKLFF; CDR3nt: TGCAGCGTTGAAGGCGAAAAACTGTTTTTT
j_gene: TRBJ2-5; d_gene: -; abundance: many; v_gene: TRBV20-1; len: 14; CDR3aa: CSDSPSGPGETQYF; CDR3nt: TGCAGTGACTCCCCGAGCGGGCCCGGGGAGACCCAGTACTTC
j_gene: TRBJ2-3; d_gene: -; abundance: many; v_gene: TRBV9; len: 15; CDR3aa: CASSVEGGRTDTQYF; CDR3nt: TGTGCCAGCAGCGTAGAGGGGGGACGGACAGATACGCAGTATTTT
j_gene: TRBJ1-2; d_gene: TRBD1; abundance: few; v_gene: TRBV5-1; len: 16; CDR3aa: CASSPGTGGNNYGYTF; CDR3nt: TGCGCCAGCAGCCCTGGGACAGGGGGCAATAACTATGGCTACACCTTC
j_gene: TRBJ2-5; d_gene: -; abundance: many; v_gene: TRBV20-1; len: 12; CDR3aa: CSARTGGETQYF; CDR3nt: TGCAGTGCGAGGACTGGGGGGGAGACCCAGTACTTC
j_gene: TRBJ2-7; d_gene: -; abundance: many; v_gene: TRBV12-3/TRBV12-4; len: 12; CDR3aa: CASSLAPDSPYF; CDR3nt: TGTGCCAGCAGTTTAGCGCCTGACAGCCCCTACTTC
j_gene: TRBJ2-1; d_gene: TRBD2; abundance: few; v_gene: TRBV9; len: 14; CDR3aa: CASSVAGGHNEQFF; CDR3nt: TGTGCCAGCAGCGTAGCGGGAGGTCACAATGAGCAGTTCTTC